This entry lists 13 T cell receptor beta chains sequenced from one sample in a study of blood T cell repertoires in COVID-19. The protocol was immunoSEQ multiplex PCR, while the TCRdb copy is restricted to in-frame clones and leaves out a portion. Altogether hundreds of thousands of clones are present, approximately 85% being singletons, with the ten largest covering roughly 12%. The source material was peripheral blood. The receptors originated from a woman aged 55-69 years with active or convalescent COVID-19.

The chain is built from TRBV10-3 and TRBJ1-1; tentatively, D is TRBD1 (6 bases). CDR1 and CDR2 from the germline V gene are ENHRY and SYGVKD. The CDR3 is made up of 15 amino acids. V dropped 6 bases and J dropped 5 bases, with 19 bases sitting between them. CDR3 amino acids: CAISPQNRVGTEAFF. CDR3 DNA: TGTGCCATCAGCCCCCAGAACAGGGTCGGAACTGAAGCTTTCTTT.

The J gene is TRBJ1-4, the V gene TRBV6-5, with 7 bases fitting TRBD1. Germline lookup yields CDR1 MNHEY and CDR2 SVGAGI. The V segment lost 6 bases and the J segment 3 bases; nucleotides outside the gene matches: 7. The CDR3 totals 15 residues. DNA for the CDR3: TGTGCCAGCAGACCCCGGGACAGCCCTAATGAAAAACTGTTTTTT. Amino acids: CASRPRDSPNEKLFF.

The chain employs TRBV28 and TRBJ1-1; 7 nucleotides line up with TRBD1. Trimming removed 1 base from V and 1 base from J; junction bases left unmatched: 12. Germline CDR1 MDHEN, CDR2 SYDVKM. The CDR3 contains 18 residues. CDR3 DNA sequence: TGTGCCAGCAGTTTATACCTCGCCCCCGGGACAGAGAACACTGAAGCTTTCTTT. Protein product: CASSLYLAPGTENTEAFF.

The chain joins TRBV6-5 to TRBJ2-3; D perhaps matches TRBD2 (6 bases). CDR1 and CDR2 from the germline V gene are MNHEY and SVGAGI. The ends were cut back, 9 bases at V and 0 bases at J, with 16 bases in the middle. The CDR3 is made up of 15 amino acids. The CDR3: CASSTPGDSTDTQYF. The CDR3 nucleotides read TGTGCCAGTTCCACCCCGGGAGATAGCACAGATACGCAGTATTTT.

The rearrangement links TRBV7-9 to TRBJ2-7, with 7 bases matching TRBD2. Per the germline V gene, CDR1 is SEHNR and CDR2 is FQNEAQ (reference sequence). The CDR3 runs 16 residues. The V gene end was trimmed by 0 bases and the J gene end by 1 base; junction bases not matched to a gene: 6. CDR3: CASSLAHMGGSYEQYF. As DNA, the CDR3 is TGTGCCAGCAGCTTAGCCCACATGGGAGGGTCCTACGAGCAGTACTTC.

This chain links TRBV3-1 (or the pseudogene TRBV3-2) with TRBJ1-1; TRBD1 agrees at 11 bases. From germline, CDR1 is LGHDT and CDR2 YNNKEL (reference sequence). The CDR3 has 14 residues. The V and J ends lost 4 bases and 4 bases, in that order; junction bases with no gene match: 2. The DNA for the CDR3 is TGTGCCAGCAGCCTGGGACAGGGGGGCACTGAAGCTTTCTTT. Amino acid sequence: CASSLGQGGTEAFF.

This clone showed up just once. The CDR3 DNA reads TGCGCCAGCAGCTCCGGCGGCGGGGGGAACAATGAGCAGTTCTTC. Protein: CASSSGGGGNNEQFF. The V gene is TRBV5-1, the J gene TRBJ2-1, with TRBD2 matching over 8 bases. V dropped 3 bases and J dropped 5; count of bases not matched to a gene: 7. Germline V gene sequence: CDR1 SGHRS, CDR2 YFSETQ. This CDR3 is built from 15 residues.

The CDR3 DNA follows: TGTGCCAGCAGCTTGAGTCAGGACAGCTATGGCTACACCTTC. Translated: CASSLSQDSYGYTF. V is TRBV7-9 and J is TRBJ1-2; a possible D gene is TRBD1 (6 bases). V was clipped by 3 bases and J by 4 bases, with 12 bases between them. Germline V gene sequence: CDR1 SEHNR, CDR2 FQNEAQ (reference sequence). CDR3 length: 14 amino acids.

This clone showed up just once. The genes are TRBV4-2 and TRBJ2-1; 12 bases match TRBD2. The germline V gene encodes CDR1 LGHNA and CDR2 YNFKEQ. This CDR3 is 18 amino acids long. Germline trimming cut 1 base from V and 2 bases from J; bases unmatched to any gene: 6. The CDR3 sequence: CASSQGSSGGAAYNEQFF. CDR3 coding DNA: TGTGCCAGCAGCCAAGGGTCTAGCGGGGGGGCCGCCTACAATGAGCAGTTCTTC.

V gene TRBV3-1 (or the pseudogene TRBV3-2) combines with J gene TRBJ2-3, with TRBD2 as a possible D gene (5 bases). This CDR3 region has 15 residues. CDR1 LGHDT and CDR2 YNNKEL come from the germline V gene (reference sequence). V gave up 1 base and J gave up 3 bases, with 11 bases separating them. CDR3 coding DNA: TGTGCCAGCAGCCAAGCCCGAGGGCGAACAGATACGCAGTATTTT. Protein sequence: CASSQARGRTDTQYF.

J is TRBJ2-7 and V is TRBV5-1, with D possibly being TRBD2 (6 bases). The CDR3 has 14 amino acids. The V end lost 6 bases, the J end lost 0 bases, and 13 bases lay between the germline ends. Germline-derived CDR1 and CDR2 are SGHRS and YFSETQ. CDR3 nucleotide sequence: TGCGCCAGCACCCCCGGGGGTCCCTCCTACGAGCAGTACTTC. Amino acid sequence: CASTPGGPSYEQYF. The full variable domain, its missing parts supplied by reference TRBV5-1 and TRBJ2-7, is KAGVTQTPRYLIKTRGQQVTLSCSPISGHRSVSWYQQTPGQGLQFLFEYFSETQRNKGNFPGRFSGRQFSNSRSEMNVSTLELGDSALYLCASTPGGPSYEQYFGPGTRLTVT.

The V call is TRBV7-9, the J call TRBJ1-1; no reliable D call. From germline, CDR1 is SEHNR and CDR2 FQNEAQ (reference sequence). The CDR3 consists of 15 residues. With 6 bases removed from V and 7 bases from J, the gap between germline ends came to 21 bases. The CDR3 DNA sequence: TGTGCCAGCAGACTAGTCCCGAACAACCCCCATGAAGCTTTCTTT. As protein: CASRLVPNNPHEAFF.

This clone was found once. V gene TRBV18 combines with J gene TRBJ1-3; D unclear. Between the trimmed V and J ends, which lost 3 bases and 7 bases, there was a span of 10 bases. The CDR3 extends over 13 amino acids. Germline loops: CDR1 KGHSH, CDR2 LQKENI. CDR3 protein: CASSPFSLNTIYF. The CDR3 DNA reads TGTGCCAGCTCACCGTTTAGCTTGAACACCATATATTTT.